The sequence of this T cell receptor beta chain was determined in a study of OX40 agonist ivuxolimab in advanced cancers. Study context: Patients were treated with intravenous ivuxolimab, dosed at 0.01 to 10 mg/kg and infused every 2 weeks. Partial responses were seen in three patients, one with hepatocellular carcinoma and two with cutaneous melanoma. Notes on the study in general: In CD8+ T cells, expanded clones were on average more numerous than in CD4+.

Collection of blood occurred at baseline, at cycle 4 day 1, and at cycle 7 day 1. Only in-frame clones appear in the TCRdb table, and some are missing; sequencing was by immunoSEQ multiplex PCR. This table holds about 110,000 clones, roughly 90% found once. The CDR3 contains 15 residues. Germline values: CDR1 MGHRA, CDR2 YSYEKL. The J segment lost 7 bases and the V segment lost 4 bases, leaving 12 bases of the junction unmatched. For this clone: The antigen remains unidentified.

The sequence derives from an adult with an advanced solid tumor such as melanoma, head and neck, liver or kidney cancer. This rearrangement joins TRBV4-1 to TRBJ1-2, with 7 nucleotides matching TRBD1. Source: CD4+ or CD8+ T cells sorted from blood, taken in a trial of the OX40 agonist ivuxolimab. CDR3 sequence (DNA): TGCGCCAGCAGCCTGAACACCGGGACAGACATTGGCTACACCTTC. Amino acids: CASSLNTGTDIGYTF.